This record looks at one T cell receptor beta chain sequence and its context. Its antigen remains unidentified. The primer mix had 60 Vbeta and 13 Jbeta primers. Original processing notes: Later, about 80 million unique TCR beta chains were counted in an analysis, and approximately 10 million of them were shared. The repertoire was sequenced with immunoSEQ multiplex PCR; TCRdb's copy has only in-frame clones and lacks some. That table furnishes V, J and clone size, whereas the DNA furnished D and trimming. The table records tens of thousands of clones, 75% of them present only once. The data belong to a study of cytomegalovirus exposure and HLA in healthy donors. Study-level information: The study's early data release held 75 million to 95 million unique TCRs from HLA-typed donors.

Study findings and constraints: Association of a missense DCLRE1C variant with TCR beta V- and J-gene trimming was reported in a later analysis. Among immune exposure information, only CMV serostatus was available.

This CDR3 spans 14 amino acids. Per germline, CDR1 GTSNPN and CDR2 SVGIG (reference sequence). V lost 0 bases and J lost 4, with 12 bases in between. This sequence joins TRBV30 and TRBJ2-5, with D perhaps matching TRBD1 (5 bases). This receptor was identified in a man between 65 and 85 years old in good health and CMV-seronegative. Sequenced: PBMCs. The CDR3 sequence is CAWSVGAGRETQYF. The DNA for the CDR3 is TGTGCCTGGAGTGTAGGGGCAGGGCGAGAGACCCAGTACTTC.